Listed here is a single T cell receptor (beta chain). The germline gives CDR1 DFQATT, CDR2 SNEGSKA (reference sequence). The CDR3 length is 13 residues. The V segment lost 7 bases and the J segment 6 bases; nucleotides outside the gene matches: 9. Amplification of TCR beta CDR3 regions was performed using RNA transcripts as template. HTBI primers were used for first-round RT-PCR of the TCR CDR3. From the multiplex PCR reads, TCRdb called clonotypes with MiXCR, one entry per CDR3 protein. Of about 640,000 distinct CDR3 sequences listed, roughly 15% were seen once; the top ten hold roughly an eighth. This record belongs to a study of T cells in Graves' hyperthyroidism and ophthalmopathy.

Sequenced: blood. This chain links TRBV20-1 with TRBJ1-3; 7 bases are a match to TRBD1. The origin of this receptor is a woman in her forties or fifties with Graves' ophthalmopathy. CDR3 in amino acids: CSGRPGGENTIYF. The CDR3 DNA is TGCAGTGGACGGCCAGGGGGTGAAAACACCATATATTTT.